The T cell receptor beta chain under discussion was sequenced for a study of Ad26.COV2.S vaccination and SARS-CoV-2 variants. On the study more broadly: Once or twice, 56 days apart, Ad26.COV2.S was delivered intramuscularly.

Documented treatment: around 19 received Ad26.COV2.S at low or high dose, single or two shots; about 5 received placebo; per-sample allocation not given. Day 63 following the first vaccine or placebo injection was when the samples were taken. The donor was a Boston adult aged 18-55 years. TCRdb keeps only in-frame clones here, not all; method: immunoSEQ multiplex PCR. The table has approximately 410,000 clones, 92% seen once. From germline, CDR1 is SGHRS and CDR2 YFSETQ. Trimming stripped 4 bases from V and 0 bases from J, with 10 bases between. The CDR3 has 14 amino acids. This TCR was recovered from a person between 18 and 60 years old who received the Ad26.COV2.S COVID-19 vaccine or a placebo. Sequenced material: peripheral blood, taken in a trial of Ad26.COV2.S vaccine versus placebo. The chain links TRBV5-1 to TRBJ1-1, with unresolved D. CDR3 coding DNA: TGCGCCAGCAGCCCGGCAGCGATGAACACTGAAGCTTTCTTT. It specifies CASSPAAMNTEAFF.